Listed below are T cell receptor beta chains from one sample, sequenced in a study of beta chain features in type 1 diabetes. Method: immunoSEQ multiplex PCR; TCRdb's copy keeps in-frame clones and lacks some. The sample carries about 150,000 clones, around 10% recorded once. Sequencing was carried out using central memory CD4+ T cells from blood. The receptors were sampled from a man between 18 and 29 years old in good health. Each CDR3 is given with its conserved first and last residue. D genes are given only for firm matches. Rows may omit the clone size; those that give it use once, few, many or a size class.

V	D	J	size	CDR3	DNA
TRBV7-8	-	TRBJ1-2	-	CASSRDRTSPYGYTF	TGTGCCAGCAGCCGTGACCGCACTAGTCCTTATGGCTACACCTTC
TRBV4-3	TRBD2	TRBJ2-5	few	CASSLASGGAGETQYF	TGCGCCAGCAGCCTCGCTAGCGGGGGGGCTGGTGAGACCCAGTACTTC
TRBV4-3	-	TRBJ2-2	-	CASSQDRTGELFF	TGCGCCAGCAGCCAAGATAGGACAGGGGAGCTGTTTTTT
TRBV29-1	-	TRBJ1-2	few	CTPSEGYTF	TGCACCCCCTCCGAGGGCTACACCTTC
TRBV7-9	TRBD1	TRBJ1-2	-	CASRRTGANYGYTF	TGTGCCAGCAGACGTACAGGGGCTAACTATGGCTACACCTTC
TRBV9	TRBD1	TRBJ1-4	-	CASSGPGTGLTNEKLFF	TGTGCCAGCAGCGGACCCGGGACAGGGCTTACTAATGAAAAACTGTTTTTT
TRBV7-9	-	TRBJ2-7	-	CASSFGQSSYEQYF	TGTGCCAGCAGCTTTGGCCAGAGCTCCTACGAGCAGTACTTC
TRBV5-1	-	TRBJ2-3	few	CASSIGTSTDTQYF	TGCGCCAGCAGCATCGGTACAAGCACAGATACGCAGTATTTT
TRBV7-3	TRBD2	TRBJ2-3	few	CASSSLGTSGKSTDTQYF	TGTGCCAGCAGCTCGCTAGGGACTAGCGGGAAATCCACAGATACGCAGTATTTT
TRBV9	TRBD1	TRBJ1-3	-	CASSPRQGSLSSGNTIYF	TGTGCCAGCAGCCCCAGACAGGGATCCCTAAGCTCTGGAAACACCATATATTTT
TRBV13	-	TRBJ2-7	-	CASSAGTPPYEQYF	TGTGCCAGCAGCGCCGGGACGCCGCCCTACGAGCAGTACTTC
TRBV30	-	TRBJ1-1	-	CAWTRDPGNTEAFF	TGTGCCTGGACTCGGGACCCTGGGAACACTGAAGCTTTCTTT
TRBV6-4	-	TRBJ2-1	many	CASSDREHNEQFF	TGTGCCAGCAGTGATCGGGAGCACAATGAGCAGTTCTTC
TRBV5-6	TRBD1	TRBJ1-2	many	CASSPDRGPGYGYTF	TGTGCCAGCAGCCCGGACAGGGGGCCAGGCTATGGCTACACCTTC
TRBV5-1	-	TRBJ2-7	-	CASTVLGTSSYEQYF	TGCGCCAGCACCGTGCTCGGGACGTCCTCCTACGAGCAGTACTTC
TRBV9	-	TRBJ2-1	-	CASSVGIARAVGSYNEQFF	TGTGCCAGCAGCGTAGGCATAGCGCGGGCGGTTGGGTCCTACAATGAGCAGTTCTTC
TRBV6-5	TRBD1	TRBJ1-1	once	CASSPDRANTEAFF	TGTGCCAGCAGCCCGGACAGGGCCAACACTGAAGCTTTCTTT
TRBV2	-	TRBJ2-6	few	CAAAGQSGANVLTF	TGTGCAGCCGCCGGACAGTCTGGGGCCAACGTCCTGACTTTC
TRBV6-6	-	TRBJ2-6	many	CASSDSGSGANVLTF	TGTGCCAGCAGTGATTCGGGTTCTGGGGCCAACGTCCTGACTTTC
TRBV20-1	-	TRBJ2-4	-	CSERKNIQYF	TGCAGTGAGCGGAAAAACATTCAGTACTTC
TRBV2	-	TRBJ2-6	few	CASSIGFSSGANVLTF	TGTGCCAGCAGTATAGGGTTCAGCTCTGGGGCCAACGTCCTGACTTTC
TRBV7-2	-	TRBJ1-4	few	CASSLDGGFSEKLFF	TGTGCCAGCAGCTTAGATGGGGGGTTTAGTGAAAAACTGTTTTTT
TRBV28	TRBD1	TRBJ2-7	-	CAIQTGGRTYEQYF	TGTGCCATCCAAACAGGGGGGCGGACCTACGAGCAGTACTTC
TRBV7-7	TRBD1	TRBJ2-1	few	CASSFGQGSNEQFF	TGTGCTAGCAGCTTCGGACAGGGGAGCAATGAGCAGTTCTTC
TRBV9	-	TRBJ2-3	few	CASSPRWGSGFGTDTQYF	TGTGCCAGCAGCCCCCGATGGGGTAGCGGCTTTGGCACAGATACGCAGTATTTT
TRBV5-1	-	TRBJ1-1	-	CASSPGFSWNGEAFF	TGCGCCAGCAGCCCCGGATTCTCTTGGAATGGTGAAGCTTTCTTT
TRBV21-1	-	TRBJ2-4	-	CASSAGGTKNIQYF	TGTGCCAGCAGCGCCGGGGGGACCAAAAACATTCAGTACTTC
TRBV15	TRBD2	TRBJ2-7	-	CATSMGWGTSGRADEQYF	TGTGCCACCAGCATGGGGTGGGGGACTAGCGGGAGGGCCGACGAGCAGTACTTC
TRBV19	-	TRBJ2-1	-	CASTNDRYNEQFF	TGTGCCAGTACCAATGACCGTTACAATGAGCAGTTCTTC